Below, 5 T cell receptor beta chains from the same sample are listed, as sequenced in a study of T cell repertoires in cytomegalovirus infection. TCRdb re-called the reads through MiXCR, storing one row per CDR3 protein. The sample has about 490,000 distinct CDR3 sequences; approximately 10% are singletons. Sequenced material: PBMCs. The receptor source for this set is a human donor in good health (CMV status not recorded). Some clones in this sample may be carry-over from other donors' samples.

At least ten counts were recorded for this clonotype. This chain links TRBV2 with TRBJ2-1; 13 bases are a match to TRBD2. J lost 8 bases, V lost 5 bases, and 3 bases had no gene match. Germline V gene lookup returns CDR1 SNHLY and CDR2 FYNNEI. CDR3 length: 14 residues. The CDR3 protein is CASSTSGGADEQFF. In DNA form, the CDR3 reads TGTGCCAGCAGTACTAGCGGGGGGGCCGATGAGCAGTTCTTC.

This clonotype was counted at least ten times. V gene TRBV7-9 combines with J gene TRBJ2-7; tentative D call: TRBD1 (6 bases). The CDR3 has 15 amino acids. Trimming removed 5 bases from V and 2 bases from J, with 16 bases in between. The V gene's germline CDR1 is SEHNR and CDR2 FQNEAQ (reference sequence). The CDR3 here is CASSLIEWTAYEQYF. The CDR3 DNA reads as TGTGCCAGCAGCCTCATAGAGTGGACAGCCTACGAGCAGTACTTC.

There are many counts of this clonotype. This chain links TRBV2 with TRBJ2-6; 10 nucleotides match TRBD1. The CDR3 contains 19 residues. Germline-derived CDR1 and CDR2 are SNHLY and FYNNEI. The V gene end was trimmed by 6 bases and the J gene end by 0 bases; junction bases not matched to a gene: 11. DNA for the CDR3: TGTGCCAGCAGGTTCCGGGACAGGGGTCCTAGCTCTGGGGCCAACGTCCTGACTTTC. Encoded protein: CASRFRDRGPSSGANVLTF.

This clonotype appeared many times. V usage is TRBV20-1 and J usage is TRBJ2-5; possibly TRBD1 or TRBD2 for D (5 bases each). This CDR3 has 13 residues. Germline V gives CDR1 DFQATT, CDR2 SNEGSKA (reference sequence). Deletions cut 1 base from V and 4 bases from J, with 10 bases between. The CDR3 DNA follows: TGCAGTGCTAGAGTGGCAGGGAGAGAGACCCAGTACTTC. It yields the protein CSARVAGRETQYF.

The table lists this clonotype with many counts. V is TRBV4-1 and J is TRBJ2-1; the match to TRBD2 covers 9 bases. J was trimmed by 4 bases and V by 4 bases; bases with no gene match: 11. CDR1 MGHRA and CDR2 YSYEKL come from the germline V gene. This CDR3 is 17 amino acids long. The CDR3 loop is CASSLWGSGGTYNEQFF. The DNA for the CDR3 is TGCGCCAGCAGCCTTTGGGGTAGCGGGGGCACATACAATGAGCAGTTCTTC.